This TCR beta chain was obtained from a study of Graves' ophthalmopathy and Graves' hyperthyroidism. General study findings and limits: The study's model predicted ophthalmopathy progression at around 70% sensitivity and 72% to 85% specificity. Among expanded thyroid clonotypes above 0.001 frequency, most also occurred in blood.

RNA transcripts provided the template for amplifying TCR beta CDR3 regions. HTBI primers were employed in first-round RT-PCR, then a second-round multiplex PCR followed. TCRdb processed the multiplex PCR reads anew with MiXCR; each CDR3 protein has one entry. The data hold about 210,000 distinct CDR3 sequences, with approximately 28% observed a single time. The CDR3 runs 13 residues. Trimming shortened V by 5 bases and J by 9 bases, and 11 bases separated the two germline ends. From germline, CDR1 is MNHEY and CDR2 SMNVEV (reference sequence). Donors with ophthalmopathy: moderate-to-severe activity, CAS ≥3, NOSPECS ≥4, duration under 3 months. PBMCs stemmed from around 9.1 ml of fresh peripheral blood. This clonotype was seen repeatedly, ten times or more. Antigen unknown.

The chain employs TRBV27 and TRBJ1-6; D possibly corresponds to TRBD1 (5 bases). This receptor was taken from a man aged 50-60 years with Graves' ophthalmopathy. Sequencing was done on a sample of peripheral blood. CDR3 in amino acids: CASSPTVVSPLHF. The CDR3 nucleotides read TGTGCCAGCAGTCCGACAGTCGTTTCACCCCTCCACTTT.